The rows below give T cell receptor beta chains drawn from one sample of a study of blood T cell repertoires in COVID-19. Sequencing was performed with immunoSEQ multiplex PCR; in TCRdb, only in-frame clones are kept and a portion is missing. The table has roughly 190,000 clones, around four fifths seen once; the top ten hold under 3.5%. The sample taken for sequencing was peripheral blood. The receptors stem from a man aged 50-60 years with active or convalescent COVID-19. The CDR3 runs from the conserved cysteine through the conserved F or W. Fields, in order: J gene, clone size, V gene, CDR3 protein. Size values are once, few and many counts, or a class for expanded clones, and some rows have none.

>TRBJ2-7|.|TRBV10-3
CAISESGTSGSYEQYF
>TRBJ1-1|.|TRBV29-1
CSVGGGMNTEAFF
>TRBJ2-5|.|TRBV18
CASSPYGGTGNQETQYF
>TRBJ2-1|.|TRBV10-1
CASSDQGKSSYNEQFF
>TRBJ1-1|.|TRBV11-2
CASRTGARVGVNTEAFF
>TRBJ1-2|once|TRBV19
CASSSGQEDGYTF
>TRBJ2-2|.|TRBV18
CASSPGTGVTGELFF
>TRBJ2-7|.|TRBV27
CASSGLREFPHEQYF
>TRBJ2-7|.|TRBV6-5
CASSSTGVREQYF
>TRBJ2-5|.|TRBV5-1
CASSLELDQETQYF
>TRBJ2-2|.|TRBV14
CASSQDFPGRRAGELFF
>TRBJ1-2|.|TRBV2
CASSEQGNYGYTF
>TRBJ2-2|.|TRBV18
CASSDRANTGELFF
>TRBJ2-7|.|TRBV4-3
CASSQGAQGVYEQYF
>TRBJ2-5|.|TRBV9
CASSVGRLGMETQYF
>TRBJ1-1|few|TRBV13
CASSLRKNTEAFF
>TRBJ2-1|.|TRBV11-2
CASSFLRGQENRHEQFF
>TRBJ1-4|few|TRBV28
CASSLPQGGREKLFF
>TRBJ1-1|.|TRBV5-1
CASSEQLNTEAFF
>TRBJ2-3|.|TRBV19
CARGRDRGGGDTQYF
>TRBJ1-2|.|TRBV18
CASSGQGANYGYTF
>TRBJ2-7|.|TRBV24-1
CATSDSRTSYEQYF
>TRBJ2-1|.|TRBV5-6
CASMDRGVYNEQFF
>TRBJ1-2|once|TRBV19
CASSGGPGSYGYTF
>TRBJ2-1|.|TRBV10-1
CASSDGGRYNEQFF
>TRBJ2-2|.|TRBV25-1
CASSLGQYNTGELFF
>TRBJ1-3|.|TRBV29-1
CSVDGGSSGNTIYF
>TRBJ2-3|.|TRBV9
CASSVGWEAGADTQYF
>TRBJ1-2|.|TRBV5-6
CASRRRGLHYGYTF
>TRBJ1-3|.|TRBV12-3/TRBV12-4
CASSFRGDTIYF